The 21 T cell receptor beta chains listed next were all sequenced from one sample in a study of tissue T cells after allogeneic stem cell transplantation. Sequencing was performed with immunoSEQ multiplex PCR; in TCRdb, only in-frame clones are kept and a portion is missing. The data hold some 1,400 clones, with roughly 80% observed a single time. The specimen was stomach tissue, collected at autopsy. The receptors stem from a male patient aged 40 to 70 with steroid-refractory graft-versus-host disease after an allogeneic stem cell transplant. Some T cells could come from the graft donor.

This clone was counted a single time. The chain carries TRBV5-6 and TRBJ1-1; D gene unclear. The CDR3 is 18 residues long. The germline CDR1 and CDR2 sequences are SGHDT and YYEEEE. Trimming shortened V by 2 bases and J by 5 bases, and 25 bases separated the two germline ends. In DNA, the CDR3 is TGTGCCAGCAGCTTACCTCCCCTCCGGTCATCTTTGAGGACTGAAGCTTTCTTT. This codes for CASSLPPLRSSLRTEAFF.

The V and J genes are TRBV28 and TRBJ1-3; TRBD1 might be the D (5 bases). Germline lookup yields CDR1 MDHEN and CDR2 SYDVKM. V gave up 3 bases and J gave up 5 bases, with 8 bases separating them. This CDR3 comprises 13 residues. CDR3 loop: CASSFRGRNTIYF. DNA of the CDR3: TGTGCCAGCAGTTTTAGGGGCAGAAACACCATATATTTT.

A few counts support this clone. The V call is TRBV11-3, the J call TRBJ2-1, with D hard to call. The CDR3 extends over 12 amino acids. The V end lost 8 bases, the J end lost 7 bases, and 12 bases lay between the germline ends. Germline V gene data show CDR1 as SGHNT and CDR2 as YENEEA. The CDR3 spells CASATSGNEQFF. The CDR3 DNA follows: TGTGCCAGCGCCACATCCGGAAATGAGCAGTTCTTC.

The chain combines TRBV10-3 with TRBJ2-5, with D perhaps assigned TRBD1 or TRBD2 (5 bases each). V dropped 10 bases and J dropped 4 bases, with 19 bases sitting between them. Germline assignment: CDR1 ENHRY and CDR2 SYGVKD. The CDR3 has 14 amino acids. The CDR3 here is CATRGGGVLETQYF. Written as DNA, the CDR3 is TGTGCCACCCGGGGTGGGGGTGTACTAGAGACCCAGTACTTC.

V usage is TRBV7-9 and J usage is TRBJ1-4; D call uncertain. Trimming took 3 bases from V and 0 from J, leaving 5 bases between them. The CDR3 totals 14 residues. CDR1 and CDR2 from the germline V gene are SEHNR and FQNEAQ (reference sequence). CDR3 in DNA: TGTGCCAGCAGCTTTGAAGCAACTAATGAAAAACTGTTTTTT. Translated, it gives CASSFEATNEKLFF.

This chain connects TRBV7-9 to TRBJ2-7; D is tentatively TRBD1 or TRBD2 (5 bases each). The CDR3 is made up of 15 amino acids. Trimming left V 5 bases short and J 0 bases short, with 14 bases between. Germline V gene sequence: CDR1 SEHNR, CDR2 FQNEAQ (reference sequence). The CDR3 DNA sequence: TGTGCCAGCAGCCACGGGACCACGAGCTCCTACGAGCAGTACTTC. Residues: CASSHGTTSSYEQYF.

This clone came up a few times. The chain employs TRBV30 and TRBJ2-3; 7 bases map to TRBD2. The CDR3 covers 16 residues. In germline, CDR1 is GTSNPN, CDR2 SVGIG (reference sequence). V was clipped by 0 bases and J by 1 base; unmatched bases: 7. The CDR3 region is CAWSVRAGRGTDTQYF. The CDR3 nucleotides read TGTGCCTGGAGTGTACGCGCGGGGAGGGGCACAGATACGCAGTATTTT. The entire variable domain, with the rest obtained from reference TRBV30 and TRBJ2-3, is as follows: SQTIHQWPATLVQPVGSPLSLECTVEGTSNPNLYWYRQAAGRGLQLLFYSVGIGQISSEVPQNLSASRPQDRQFILSSKKLLLSDSGFYLCAWSVRAGRGTDTQYFGPGTRLTVL.

This clone was recorded only once. The chain recombines TRBV11-2 with TRBJ2-1; D is unresolved. The V and J ends lost 2 bases and 8 bases respectively, with 10 bases between them. From germline, CDR1 is SGHAT and CDR2 FQNNGV. The CDR3 extends over 13 amino acids. Written as DNA, the CDR3 is TGTGCCAGCAGCTTAAAAGGGTTGGATGAGCAGTTCTTC. Its protein product is CASSLKGLDEQFF.

V is TRBV30 and J is TRBJ1-1; TRBD1 might be the D (5 bases). V dropped 2 bases and J dropped 5 bases, with 6 bases sitting between them. The CDR3 runs to 11 residues. Germline CDR1 and CDR2: GTSNPN and SVGIG (reference sequence). DNA for the CDR3: TGTGCCTGGAGTCGGACAACTGAAGCTTTCTTT. Protein sequence: CAWSRTTEAFF.

The chain combines TRBV29-1 with TRBJ1-2, with D maybe TRBD1 (6 bases). The germline V gene encodes CDR1 SQVTM and CDR2 ANQGSEA. The length of the CDR3 is 14 residues. Deletions cut 2 bases from V and 5 bases from J, with 15 bases between. DNA of the CDR3: TGCAGCGTTGAAAGCGCGGCAGGGGCGTATGGCTACACCTTC. It translates to CSVESAAGAYGYTF.

V and J are TRBV11-3 and TRBJ2-2; D is possibly TRBD1 (6 bases). Trimming stripped 0 bases from V and 0 bases from J, with 8 bases between. The germline CDR1 and CDR2 sequences are SGHNT and YENEEA. This CDR3 region has 16 residues. CDR3 sequence (DNA): TGTGCCAGCAGCTTAGACAGGGGACCGAACACCGGGGAGCTGTTTTTT. Protein sequence: CASSLDRGPNTGELFF.

The chain carries TRBV30 and TRBJ1-2, with TRBD1 identical over 7 bases. The length of the CDR3 is 12 residues. Per germline, CDR1 GTSNPN and CDR2 SVGIG (reference sequence). V shed 5 bases, J shed 5 bases, and the junction held 5 bases outside the gene matches. CDR3 nucleotide sequence: TGTGCCTGGTCGACAGGGTCGTATGGCTACACCTTC. Amino acids: CAWSTGSYGYTF. The whole variable domain, remainder taken from reference TRBV30 and TRBJ1-2, is SQTIHQWPATLVQPVGSPLSLECTVEGTSNPNLYWYRQAAGRGLQLLFYSVGIGQISSEVPQNLSASRPQDRQFILSSKKLLLSDSGFYLCAWSTGSYGYTFGSGTRLTVV.

The V call is TRBV19, the J call TRBJ1-2; D call uncertain. Looked up from germline, CDR1 is LNHDA and CDR2 is SQIVND (reference sequence). V was pared by 6 bases and J by 6 bases, with 11 bases between. The CDR3 sequence is 12 residues long. The CDR3 is CASRGMSNGYTF. CDR3 DNA sequence: TGTGCCAGTAGAGGGATGTCAAATGGCTACACCTTC.

This chain connects TRBV29-1 to TRBJ2-3; unclear D gene. Germline lookup yields CDR1 SQVTM and CDR2 ANQGSEA. The length of the CDR3 is 16 residues. Trimming shortened V by 0 bases and J by 2 bases, and 15 bases separated the two germline ends. DNA for the CDR3: TGCAGCGTTGAAGATCTTCAGGAGCAGGTCACAGATACGCAGTATTTT. Translation: CSVEDLQEQVTDTQYF.

Here the CDR3 reads CASSLGFGGNQPQHF. Here the CDR3 DNA reads TGTGCCAGCAGCTTAGGATTCGGGGGCAATCAGCCCCAGCATTTT. The chain uses TRBV7-9 and TRBJ1-5; no firm D call. This CDR3 spans 15 amino acids. The V gene's germline CDR1 is SEHNR and CDR2 FQNEAQ (reference sequence). V lost 1 base and J 2 bases, leaving 9 bases between the germline ends.

This clone was seen more than once but under ten times. V gene TRBV28 combines with J gene TRBJ2-7; perhaps D is TRBD1 or TRBD2 (5 bases each). This CDR3 has 14 amino acids. Trimming took off 6 bases at V and 2 bases at J, with 14 bases between the two ends. The germline V gene encodes CDR1 MDHEN and CDR2 SYDVKM. The DNA for the CDR3 is TGTGCCAGCAGAAAGAGGGGCTCCGCCTACGAGCAGTACTTC. Translated, it gives CASRKRGSAYEQYF.

The V gene is TRBV3-1 (or the pseudogene TRBV3-2), the J gene TRBJ2-2, with D possibly being TRBD1 or TRBD2 (6 bases each). The V gene's germline CDR1 is LGHDT and CDR2 YNNKEL (reference sequence). The CDR3 is made up of 16 amino acids. V gave up 2 bases and J gave up 2 bases, with 12 bases separating them. The CDR3 sequence: CASSQSGGGNTGELFF. The CDR3 DNA reads TGTGCCAGCAGCCAATCCGGGGGCGGAAACACCGGGGAGCTGTTTTTT.

J is TRBJ1-3 and V is TRBV30; D is unclear. Trimming took off 1 base at V and 3 bases at J, with 4 bases between the two ends. The CDR3 covers 12 residues. The germline V gene has CDR1 GTSNPN and CDR2 SVGIG (reference sequence). The CDR3 region has the DNA TGTGCCTGGAGTGACGTTGGAAACACCATATATTTT. It specifies CAWSDVGNTIYF.

The V and J genes are TRBV25-1 and TRBJ2-3, with 11 positions matching TRBD1. The CDR3 has 17 amino acids. Germline V gene sequence: CDR1 MGHDK, CDR2 SYGVNS. J was trimmed by 6 bases and V by 3 bases; bases with no gene match: 11. As DNA, the CDR3 is TGTGCCAGCAGTGATCTTCCGGGACAGGGGGTCGTTGATACGCAGTATTTT. Translated: CASSDLPGQGVVDTQYF.

This chain connects TRBV5-4 to TRBJ2-1, with 7 bases fitting TRBD1. The CDR3 contains 15 residues. V shed 3 bases, J shed 0 bases, and the junction held 3 bases outside the gene matches. Germline assignment: CDR1 SGHNT and CDR2 YYREEE (reference sequence). The CDR3 reads CASSSGTASYNEQFF. CDR3 nucleotides: TGTGCCAGCAGCTCCGGGACAGCCTCCTACAATGAGCAGTTCTTC.

The CDR3: CASSHDRGSNTGELFF. DNA for the CDR3: TGTGCCAGCAGCCATGACAGGGGGTCGAACACCGGGGAGCTGTTTTTT. This chain connects TRBV3-1 (or the pseudogene TRBV3-2) to TRBJ2-2; 9 bases map to TRBD1. CDR1 is LGHDT and CDR2 is YNNKEL in the germline V gene (reference sequence). J lost 0 bases, V lost 3 bases, and 2 bases had no gene match. The CDR3 runs 16 residues.